A selection of T cell receptor beta chains follows, all from one sample in a study of T cells after yellow fever vaccination. MiXCR was run by TCRdb on the 5' RACE reads, yielding one entry per CDR3 protein. This table holds some 600,000 distinct CDR3 sequences, about 12% found once. The material sequenced was PBMCs, taken on the day of the yellow fever booster vaccination. All receptors derive from a man aged 25-45 years who received the YFV17D yellow fever vaccine. Both conserved end residues are part of each CDR3. The D gene is left open where the match is weak. The listing skips clone size in some rows; elsewhere it reads once, few, many or a size class.

TRBJ2-7,.,TRBV7-2,.,TGTGCCAGCAGCTTAGCGGGCTCGAACTACGAGCAGTACTTC,CASSLAGSNYEQYF
TRBJ1-2,TRBD1,TRBV3-1,few,TGTGCCAGCAGCCAAGGTCTGACAGGGTTTAATGGCTACACCTTC,CASSQGLTGFNGYTF
TRBJ1-1,TRBD1,TRBV29-1,.,TGCAGCGGTAGACAGGGGGACACTGAAGCTTTCTTT,CSGRQGDTEAFF
TRBJ2-7,.,TRBV7-7,few,TGTGCTAGCAGCTTAAGGGTTGAAGGCGAGCAGTACTTC,CASSLRVEGEQYF
TRBJ2-7,.,TRBV5-1,.,TGCGCCAGCAGCTCCGGACAGCGCGAGCAGTACTTC,CASSSGQREQYF
TRBJ1-5,.,TRBV7-2,few,TGTGCCAGCAGCTTAGTACAGGGTAATGGTCAGCCCCAGCATTTT,CASSLVQGNGQPQHF
TRBJ2-3,TRBD2,TRBV14,few,TGTGCCAGCAGCCGACCAGCGGGAGGGTCAGATACGCAGTATTTT,CASSRPAGGSDTQYF
TRBJ1-4,TRBD1,TRBV9,.,TGTGCCAGCAGCGGTTCACAGGGGGCTCGGGAAAAACTGTTTTTT,CASSGSQGAREKLFF
TRBJ2-7,TRBD1,TRBV4-2,.,TGTGCCAGCAGCCGCATAGCCCGGGACAGGGACTACGAGCAGTACTTC,CASSRIARDRDYEQYF
TRBJ2-2,TRBD2,TRBV6-2/TRBV6-3,.,TGTGCCAGCAGTTACAGGCGGGAGACCGGGGAGCTGTTTTTT,CASSYRRETGELFF
TRBJ2-7,.,TRBV18,many,TGTGCCAGCTCGCCCGGGATGGACGAGCAGTACTTC,CASSPGMDEQYF
TRBJ1-4,.,TRBV3-1,.,TGTGCCAGCAGCCAAGAAGGGCATTACCAAAAACTGTTTTTT,CASSQEGHYQKLFF
TRBJ1-2,.,TRBV20-1,.,TGCAGTGCTAGCCCGGACGGAAAAAACTATGGCTACACCTTC,CSASPDGKNYGYTF
TRBJ1-1,TRBD1,TRBV10-3,few,TGTGCCACCGGGACAGCATTGAACACTGAAGCTTTCTTT,CATGTALNTEAFF
TRBJ2-7,TRBD2,TRBV20-1,few,TGCAGTGCTAGAGATCTGGCACTAGCGGGGACCTACGAGCAGTACTTC,CSARDLALAGTYEQYF
TRBJ2-7,TRBD1,TRBV20-1,few,TGCAGTGCTAGACCAAATGACAGGGGGACCTACGAGCAGTACTTC,CSARPNDRGTYEQYF
TRBJ2-1,.,TRBV21-1,.,TGTGCCAGCACCCGGACTAGCGGGAGGCGGCGTAGGAATGAGCAGTTCTTC,CASTRTSGRRRRNEQFF
TRBJ2-1,TRBD2,TRBV11-2,once,TGTGCCAGCAGCTTAGGGGCTAGCGGGAGGATGTCCTACAATGAGCAGTTCTTC,CASSLGASGRMSYNEQFF
TRBJ2-1,.,TRBV6-4,few,TGTGCCAGCAGTGACTCGTCTACGGGTTACAATGAGCAGTTCTTC,CASSDSSTGYNEQFF
TRBJ2-7,TRBD2,TRBV4-3,.,TGCGCCAGCAGCCAAGGGACTAGCGGAGCCCTACTTGAGCAGTACTTC,CASSQGTSGALLEQYF
TRBJ2-1,.,TRBV4-3,.,TGCGCCAGCAGCCAAGATTCGGCCCGGAATGAGCAGTTCTTC,CASSQDSARNEQFF
TRBJ2-3,.,TRBV2,few,TGTGCCAGCAGTGCACTCACAGGCACAGATACGCAGTATTTT,CASSALTGTDTQYF
TRBJ1-5,.,TRBV19,.,TGTGCCAGTAGTATTAACCGATATAGCAATCAGCCCCAGCATTTT,CASSINRYSNQPQHF
TRBJ2-2,TRBD2,TRBV20-1,.,TGCAGTGCTAGCGGCGGGGCTCTAGCGGGGAATATCGGGGAGCTGTTTTTT,CSASGGALAGNIGELFF
TRBJ2-7,TRBD2,TRBV5-1,few,TGCGCCAGCAGAGGTGAGGGAGGGCCTTACGAGCAGTACTTC,CASRGEGGPYEQYF
TRBJ2-7,TRBD2,TRBV7-6,.,TGTGCCAGCAGCTACGGACTAGCGGCCACCTCGGAGCAGTACTTC,CASSYGLAATSEQYF
TRBJ1-2,TRBD1,TRBV4-3,few,TGCGCCAGCAGCCAAGCCACGACAGGGGGTAACTATGGCTACACCTTC,CASSQATTGGNYGYTF
TRBJ2-5,.,TRBV5-6,many,TGTGCCAGCAGCTTGCCTGCTGGGGCCCAGTACTTC,CASSLPAGAQYF
TRBJ2-3,.,TRBV29-1,.,TGCAGCGTGGACCCTCTTAGCGTCACGCAGTATTTT,CSVDPLSVTQYF
TRBJ2-5,.,TRBV7-9,many,TGTGCCAGCAGCTTAGGCCGCAAAGAGACCCAGTACTTC,CASSLGRKETQYF
TRBJ2-1,.,TRBV27,.,TGTGCCAGCAGTTTCGAGACTAAAAGCAATGAGCAGTTCTTC,CASSFETKSNEQFF
TRBJ2-1,TRBD2,TRBV13,.,TGTGCCAGCAGCGAAGGGGGACTAGCGGGAGTGAATGTGGGTGAGCAGTTCTTC,CASSEGGLAGVNVGEQFF
TRBJ2-5,.,TRBV24-1,.,TGTGCCACCAGTGGTGGGGGTAAAGAGACCCAGTACTTC,CATSGGGKETQYF
TRBJ2-7,.,TRBV30,many,TGTGCCTGGAAGGGGAGCTCCTACGAGCAGTACTTC,CAWKGSSYEQYF
TRBJ2-5,.,TRBV10-3,.,TGTGCCATCAGGGGCAGGACAGCACAAGAGACCCAGTACTTC,CAIRGRTAQETQYF
TRBJ1-1,TRBD1,TRBV7-6,few,TGTGCCAGCAGCTTAGATGTTGGGACAGATAAAGCTTTCTTT,CASSLDVGTDKAFF
TRBJ1-6,TRBD1,TRBV18,many,TGTGCCAGCTCACCACCGGGACAGGTGAATTCACCCCTCCACTTT,CASSPPGQVNSPLHF
TRBJ2-5,.,TRBV21-1,many,TGTGCCAGCAGCAAACTTCCTCCTGCGGGAGGGGGGGAGACCCAGTACTTC,CASSKLPPAGGGETQYF
TRBJ1-5,.,TRBV27,.,TGTGCCAGCCGCAGTCTTAATCAGCCCCAGCATTTT,CASRSLNQPQHF
TRBJ2-1,TRBD1,TRBV4-3,.,TGCGCCAGCAGCCGACAGGGGGGGGGGCTCGATGAGCAGTTCTTC,CASSRQGGGLDEQFF
TRBJ2-3,.,TRBV7-2,few,TGTGCCAGCAGCTTATTGATGTGGGGGAACACAGATACGCAGTATTTT,CASSLLMWGNTDTQYF
TRBJ2-3,.,TRBV15,.,TGTGCCACCAGCAGAGATAAAAGCCGCCCAGATACGCAGTATTTT,CATSRDKSRPDTQYF
TRBJ2-1,.,TRBV7-8,few,TGTGCCAGCAGCTTAATGGCGGTCAGCAATGAGCAGTTCTTC,CASSLMAVSNEQFF
TRBJ2-1,TRBD2,TRBV28,.,TGTGCCAGCAGTTTACTGACTAGCGGGAGTAATAGTGAGCAGTTCTTC,CASSLLTSGSNSEQFF
TRBJ2-7,.,TRBV15,many,TGTGCCACCAGCAGAGATCGATACGAGCAGTACTTC,CATSRDRYEQYF
TRBJ2-7,.,TRBV4-3,.,TGCGCCAGCAGCCAAGCGGCCCACCCGAGCTCCTACGAGCAGTACTTC,CASSQAAHPSSYEQYF
TRBJ1-2,TRBD1,TRBV5-4,.,TGTGCCATTCCCAAGGGACAGGGGGCATCGGGTGTTGACTATGGCTACACCTTC,CAIPKGQGASGVDYGYTF